This T cell receptor beta chain derives from a study of vaccination and CD4 T cells after COVID-19. The length of the CDR3 is 15 residues. Unmatched junction bases numbered 6, after V lost 0 bases and J lost 6 bases. Germline CDR1 MNHEY, CDR2 SVGAGI. An Oncomine TCR Beta short-read assay was used to sequence the DNA from cultured CD4+ T cells. TCRdb reprocessed the PCR reads via MiXCR and lists one record per CDR3 protein. The sample holds roughly 5,000 distinct CDR3 sequences, roughly 29% seen once. A remark on this clonotype: What it recognizes is unknown.

Stated treatment: approximately 9-day PBMC culture with coronavirus spike peptide pools or control peptides (ViraFEST assay). The chain is built from TRBV6-5 and TRBJ1-2, with TRBD1 matching 8 bases. This sequence originates from a human donor who had recovered from COVID-19. Source material: CD4+ T cells from blood, cultured in vitro. The CDR3 DNA follows: TGTGCCAGCAGTTACTCAGGACAGGGATCTCATGGCTACACCTTC. Amino acids: CASSYSGQGSHGYTF.